This passage covers 30 T cell receptor beta chains from one sample sequenced in a study of T cell responses to AZD1222 COVID-19 vaccine. The data were produced by immunoSEQ multiplex PCR, yet TCRdb's version contains in-frame clones alone and is incomplete. The sample has 90,000 to 120,000 clones; 88% are singletons. The sample in question was peripheral blood, obtained on day 0 of AZD1222 vaccination. Source of these receptors: an adult in good health.

This clone showed up just once. CDR3 protein: CASSPPENTDTQYF. In DNA, the CDR3 is TGTGCCAGCTCACCACCAGAGAACACAGATACGCAGTATTTT. The V and J genes are TRBV18 and TRBJ2-3; D not certain. The CDR3 spans 14 residues. The germline V gene has CDR1 KGHSH and CDR2 LQKENI. V was cut by 0 bases and J by 2 bases, with 6 bases left in between.

This clone was seen a single time. This chain links TRBV12-3 or TRBV12-4 with TRBJ2-7; unclear D gene. V was pared by 3 bases and J by 3 bases, with 9 bases between. CDR3 length: 13 amino acids. The CDR3 sequence is CASSFGVHYEQYF. The CDR3 DNA follows: TGTGCCAGCAGTTTTGGGGTTCACTACGAGCAGTACTTC.

This chain connects TRBV7-2 to TRBJ2-7; the match to TRBD1 covers 10 bases. This CDR3 has 14 amino acids. The germline gives CDR1 SGHTA, CDR2 FQGNSA. V lost 6 bases to trimming and J lost 6 bases; unmatched junction nucleotides: 8. The CDR3 DNA reads TGTGCCAGCAGGATAGGGACAGGGGTAGGCGAGCAGTACTTC. It translates to CASRIGTGVGEQYF.

The chain carries TRBV3-1 (or the pseudogene TRBV3-2) and TRBJ2-3, with D maybe TRBD1 (5 bases). Germline CDR1 reads LGHDT; CDR2 reads YNNKEL (reference sequence). Between the trimmed V and J ends, which lost 4 bases and 5 bases, there was a span of 19 bases. The CDR3 runs 16 residues. The CDR3 DNA reads as TGTGCCAGCAGCCCTCAATCAGGGTTAGGTTTAGATACGCAGTATTTT. This codes for CASSPQSGLGLDTQYF.

The rearrangement links TRBV12-3 or TRBV12-4 to TRBJ2-7, with a possible D match to TRBD2 (6 bases). The V end lost 8 bases, the J end lost 3 bases, and 14 bases lay between the germline ends. This CDR3 is built from 13 residues. The CDR3 protein is CASSRRGGYEQYF. In nucleotides, the CDR3 is TGTGCCAGCTCTAGGAGGGGCGGCTACGAGCAGTACTTC.

The chain combines TRBV5-1 with TRBJ2-5; TRBD1 agrees at 10 bases. V was clipped by 0 bases and J by 2 bases; unmatched bases: 1. Looked up from germline, CDR1 is SGHRS and CDR2 is YFSETQ. The CDR3 loop spans 15 amino acids. The CDR3 protein is CASSLAGQGQETQYF. CDR3 bases: TGCGCCAGCAGCTTGGCGGGACAGGGGCAAGAGACCCAGTACTTC. Filled out from reference TRBV5-1 and TRBJ2-5, the complete variable domain reads KAGVTQTPRYLIKTRGQQVTLSCSPISGHRSVSWYQQTPGQGLQFLFEYFSETQRNKGNFPGRFSGRQFSNSRSEMNVSTLELGDSALYLCASSLAGQGQETQYFGPGTRLLVL.

V gene TRBV28 combines with J gene TRBJ2-3; no clear D. The germline V gene has CDR1 MDHEN and CDR2 SYDVKM. The V and J ends lost 1 base and 1 base respectively, with 15 bases between them. The CDR3 has 17 amino acids. CDR3: CASSLLGQAAGTDTQYF. Written as DNA, the CDR3 is TGTGCCAGCAGTTTATTAGGGCAGGCGGCTGGCACAGATACGCAGTATTTT.

V is TRBV7-9 and J is TRBJ2-1; TRBD2 matches at 7 bases. The CDR3 runs 16 residues. CDR1 and CDR2 from the germline V gene are SEHNR and FQNEAQ (reference sequence). The V segment lost 8 bases and the J segment 6 bases; nucleotides outside the gene matches: 16. The CDR3 nucleotides are TGTGCCAGCTCCCCATGGGGCGGGGGTTCCGGCAATGAGCAGTTCTTC. Translation gives CASSPWGGGSGNEQFF.

The V call is TRBV11-2, the J call TRBJ2-1; 8 positions agree with TRBD2. The CDR3 contains 17 residues. V was pared by 3 bases and J by 2 bases, with 9 bases of the junction left unmatched. CDR1 is SGHAT, CDR2 FQNNGV, per germline. CDR3 sequence: CASSFRPSGGPYNEQFF. CDR3 coding DNA: TGTGCCAGCAGCTTCAGGCCCAGCGGGGGACCCTACAATGAGCAGTTCTTC.

This chain uses TRBV5-6 with TRBJ2-3; TRBD2 matches 8 bases. The germline V gene has CDR1 SGHDT and CDR2 YYEEEE. The CDR3 sequence is 16 residues long. With V trimmed by 0 bases and J by 3 bases, 6 bases remained unmatched. Here the CDR3 reads CASSLATSVGTDTQYF. The CDR3 nucleotides read TGTGCCAGCAGCTTGGCGACTAGCGTGGGGACAGATACGCAGTATTTT. Complete variable domain (other parts from reference TRBV5-6 and TRBJ2-3): DAGVTQSPTHLIKTRGQQVTLRCSPKSGHDTVSWYQQALGQGPQFIFQYYEEEERQRGNFPDRFSGHQFPNYSSELNVNALLLGDSALYLCASSLATSVGTDTQYFGPGTRLTVL.

The chain uses TRBV27 and TRBJ1-5; D remains unclear. This CDR3 is built from 14 residues. CDR1 is MNHEY and CDR2 is SMNVEV in the germline V gene (reference sequence). Trimming took 8 bases from V and 2 from J, leaving 13 bases between them. Written as DNA, the CDR3 is TGTGCCAGCGGTGTGGGGTTGGGCAATCAGCCCCAGCATTTT. Translating gives CASGVGLGNQPQHF.

V gene TRBV6-5 combines with J gene TRBJ1-1; no clear D gene. The CDR3 runs to 14 residues. Trimming took 6 bases from V and 1 from J, leaving 12 bases between them. Germline V lookup: CDR1 MNHEY, CDR2 SVGAGI. CDR3 region: CASSKETPNTEAFF. The CDR3 coding sequence is TGTGCCAGCAGCAAAGAGACCCCGAACACTGAAGCTTTCTTT.

This chain joins TRBV5-1 and TRBJ1-1; the D is unclear. Trimming took 0 bases from V and 0 from J, leaving 9 bases between them. The CDR3 consists of 15 residues. Germline CDR1 and CDR2: SGHRS and YFSETQ. CDR3 coding DNA: TGCGCCAGCAGCTTGGCCCACAGCGTGAACACTGAAGCTTTCTTT. Translation: CASSLAHSVNTEAFF.

The V gene is TRBV3-1 (or the pseudogene TRBV3-2), the J gene TRBJ2-1, with unresolved D. V was cut by 4 bases and J by 5 bases, with 21 bases left in between. From germline, CDR1 is LGHDT and CDR2 YNNKEL (reference sequence). The CDR3 sequence is 17 residues long. Here the CDR3 DNA reads TGTGCCAGCAGCCCGGCTCGTCCCTTCCATTCCGACAATGAGCAGTTCTTC. It is translated as CASSPARPFHSDNEQFF.

This sequence joins TRBV7-3 and TRBJ1-1; no definite D call. Per germline, CDR1 SGHTA and CDR2 FQGTGA. With 5 bases removed from V and 6 bases from J, the gap between germline ends came to 13 bases. The CDR3 has 13 amino acids. The CDR3 spells CASSVAGISEAFF. CDR3 bases: TGTGCCAGCAGCGTAGCGGGTATATCTGAAGCTTTCTTT. Full variable domain (remainder filled in from reference TRBV7-3 and TRBJ1-1): GAGVSQTPSNKVTEKGKYVELRCDPISGHTALYWYRQSLGQGPEFLIYFQGTGAADDSGLPNDRFFAVRPEGSVSTLKIQRTERGDSAVYLCASSVAGISEAFFGQGTRLTVV.

This rearrangement joins TRBV30 to TRBJ1-2; D gene unclear. The CDR3 consists of 10 residues. V lost 3 bases and J 8 bases, leaving 7 bases between the germline ends. Germline V gene sequence: CDR1 GTSNPN, CDR2 SVGIG (reference sequence). The CDR3 sequence is CAWRRTGYTF. CDR3 sequence (DNA): TGTGCCTGGAGACGGACGGGCTACACCTTC.

The V call is TRBV7-2, the J call TRBJ1-4; D uncertain. This CDR3 is built from 14 residues. Germline CDR1 reads SGHTA; CDR2 reads FQGNSA. V lost 2 bases to trimming and J lost 8 bases, with 12 bases between them. The CDR3 spells CASSLRARREKLFF. The DNA of the CDR3 is TGTGCCAGCAGCTTAAGGGCCAGACGGGAAAAACTGTTTTTT.

J is TRBJ2-1 and V is TRBV12-3 or TRBV12-4; D not resolved. The germline V and J ends were trimmed by 1 base and 4 bases, with 5 bases remaining between them. CDR3 length: 13 residues. The CDR3, as DNA: TGTGCCAGCAGTTTAGGGCCTTACAATGAGCAGTTCTTC. This codes for CASSLGPYNEQFF.

The rearrangement uses TRBV7-3 and TRBJ2-3; TRBD2 agrees at 9 bases. Germline V gene data show CDR1 as SGHTA and CDR2 as FQGTGA. V shed 5 bases and J 6 bases; nucleotides not matched to a gene: 9. This CDR3 is built from 15 residues. The CDR3, as DNA: TGTGCCAGCAGCCCCAATAGCGGGGGATCGGATACGCAGTATTTT. It codes for CASSPNSGGSDTQYF.

V is TRBV6-5 and J is TRBJ1-1, with D uncertain. V lost 2 bases to trimming and J lost 1 base, with 8 bases between them. This CDR3 has 14 amino acids. Germline V CDR1 and CDR2: MNHEY, SVGAGI. The CDR3 coding sequence is TGTGCCAGCAGTTACACAACTCCGAACACTGAAGCTTTCTTT. It specifies CASSYTTPNTEAFF.

The V call is TRBV18, the J call TRBJ2-7, with 12 nucleotides matching TRBD1. The V gene's germline CDR1 is KGHSH and CDR2 LQKENI. The CDR3 covers 15 residues. The trim removed 2 bases at V and 6 bases at J, leaving 5 bases unmatched. The CDR3 spells CASSPKGTGGFEQYF. In nucleotides, the CDR3 is TGTGCCAGCTCACCAAAAGGGACAGGGGGCTTCGAGCAGTACTTC.

The genes are TRBV18 and TRBJ2-7, with D tentatively TRBD1 (5 bases). Germline assignment: CDR1 KGHSH and CDR2 LQKENI. Trimming took off 6 bases at V and 0 bases at J, with 9 bases between the two ends. The CDR3 length is 13 residues. The DNA of the CDR3 is TGTGCCAGCTCGAAACAGGACTCCTACGAGCAGTACTTC. As protein: CASSKQDSYEQYF.

The chain uses TRBV30 and TRBJ1-5, with 7 bases aligning to TRBD1. Trimming removed 5 bases from V and 4 bases from J; junction bases left unmatched: 8. The CDR3 covers 14 residues. Germline V gene lookup returns CDR1 GTSNPN and CDR2 SVGIG (reference sequence). CDR3 coding DNA: TGTGCCTGGCGTACGACAGGGAGGAATCAGCCCCAGCATTTT. Encoded protein: CAWRTTGRNQPQHF. Combining the CDR3 with reference TRBV30 and TRBJ1-5 gives the whole variable domain SQTIHQWPATLVQPVGSPLSLECTVEGTSNPNLYWYRQAAGRGLQLLFYSVGIGQISSEVPQNLSASRPQDRQFILSSKKLLLSDSGFYLCAWRTTGRNQPQHFGDGTRLSIL.

Notes on this clone: Relative to the germline gene, one junction end is altered; a read error may explain this. The rearrangement links TRBV7-7 to TRBJ1-4; tentative D call: TRBD1 (6 bases). CDR1 and CDR2 (germline): SSHAT, FNYEAQ (reference sequence). The length of the CDR3 is 14 residues. CDR3 sequence: CASSLGGINEKLFF. For the CDR3, the DNA is TGTGCTAGCAGCTTAGGGGGGATTAATGAAAAACTGTTTTTT. The whole variable domain, filled in from reference TRBV7-7 and TRBJ1-4, reads GAGVSQSPRYKVTKRGQDVTLRCDPISSHATLYWYQQALGQGPEFLTYFNYEAQPDKSGLPSDRFSAERPEGSISTLTIQRTEQRDSAMYRCASSLGGINEKLFFGSGTQLSVL.

This chain uses TRBV9 with TRBJ2-5, with 8 positions matching TRBD2. CDR1 and CDR2 from the germline V gene are SGDLS and YYNGEE. The CDR3 has 15 amino acids. V shed 0 bases, J shed 5 bases, and the junction held 6 bases outside the gene matches. In DNA, the CDR3 is TGTGCCAGCAGCGTAGCGGGAGGGCTCGGGGAGACCCAGTACTTC. Translated: CASSVAGGLGETQYF.

This clone was detected once. This chain connects TRBV5-6 to TRBJ2-5, with 7 positions matching TRBD1. The junction had 10 bases not matched to a gene; V was cut back by 0 bases and J by 2 bases. The CDR3 consists of 17 residues. Germline CDR1 and CDR2: SGHDT and YYEEEE. DNA for the CDR3: TGTGCCAGCAGCTTGGTTGGGCAAGGGGGCGGGCAAGAGACCCAGTACTTC. Translating it yields CASSLVGQGGGQETQYF.

The CDR3 sequence: CASSYAGTSSEQYF. As DNA, the CDR3 is TGTGCCAGCAGTTACGCGGGGACTAGCAGCGAGCAGTACTTC. This chain uses TRBV6-5 with TRBJ2-7, with 9 bases lining up with TRBD2. The CDR3 loop spans 14 amino acids. The germline V gene encodes CDR1 MNHEY and CDR2 SVGAGI. V lost 2 bases and J lost 6; bases outside the gene matches: 5.

The chain couples TRBV19 to TRBJ2-1, with 11 nucleotides matching TRBD1. The V gene end was trimmed by 0 bases and the J gene end by 7 bases; junction bases not matched to a gene: 11. Germline CDR1 reads LNHDA; CDR2 reads SQIVND (reference sequence). The CDR3 has 18 amino acids. DNA for the CDR3: TGTGCCAGTAGTATAGAGTCATCGTTGGGGACAGGGGGGAATGAGCAGTTCTTC. Translation gives CASSIESSLGTGGNEQFF. The full variable domain, with the rest looked up from reference TRBV19 and TRBJ2-1, is DGGITQSPKYLFRKEGQNVTLSCEQNLNHDAMYWYRQDPGQGLRLIYYSQIVNDFQKGDIAEGYSVSREKKESFPLTVTSAQKNPTAFYLCASSIESSLGTGGNEQFFGPGTRLTVL.

This clone is a singleton in its sample. The chain joins TRBV6-5 to TRBJ2-4; D assignment may be TRBD1 or TRBD2 (7 bases each). Trimming took off 6 bases at V and 8 bases at J, with 14 bases between the two ends. CDR1 and CDR2 from the germline V gene are MNHEY and SVGAGI. The CDR3 extends over 13 amino acids. The CDR3, as DNA: TGTGCCAGCAGCAGGGGGGGATGGGACATTCAGTACTTC. This sequence encodes CASSRGGWDIQYF.

CDR3 region: CASSPAVKPTDTQYF. CDR3 bases: TGTGCCAGCTCCCCCGCCGTGAAGCCCACAGATACGCAGTATTTT. V gene TRBV18 combines with J gene TRBJ2-3; D call uncertain. Trimming shortened V by 6 bases and J by 2 bases, and 15 bases separated the two germline ends. In germline, CDR1 is KGHSH, CDR2 LQKENI. The CDR3 totals 15 residues.